Listed below are T cell receptor beta chains from one sample, sequenced in a study of T cells in Graves' hyperthyroidism and ophthalmopathy. TCRdb itself ran the multiplex PCR reads through MiXCR, one entry per CDR3 protein. This table has about 760,000 distinct CDR3 sequences, about a third appearing once. Sequences were obtained from blood. The receptors come from a woman aged 40 to 50 with Graves' hyperthyroidism. The CDR3 runs from the conserved cysteine through the conserved F or W.

TRBV29-1 CSVGTSGFFSGYEQYF
TRBV7-2 CASSQGGGFRNYGYTF
TRBV10-3 CAISEEVWTGSSYEQYF
TRBV2 CASTKGDTEAFF
TRBV7-9 CASLRGGSNEQFF
TRBV2 CASSRTGVGYTF
TRBV29-1 CSVWDRDYEQYF
TRBV7-6 CASSTRQGRGYEQYF
TRBV14 CASSQGTTSSYEQYF
TRBV5-1 CASGPGGASNTEAFF
TRBV18 CASSPLTGQGSPLHF
TRBV11-2 CASSGPRQGSSPLHF
TRBV6-5 CASHIIGLAGAIQYF
TRBV11-2 CASGIGHLGEETQYF
TRBV2 CASSPLGVNEQFF
TRBV6-1 CASIQGVMNNQPQHF
TRBV11-1 CARDRAGGSSGANVLTF
TRBV7-2 CASSLQLRVGEETQYF
TRBV7-8 CASEGTGTFYSNQPQHF
TRBV19 CASRGQGANSNQPQHF
TRBV19 CASSIRAGDTEAFF
TRBV24-1 CATRGTGTSGYTF
TRBV7-3 CASSLDGGRNTIYF
TRBV5-6 CASSYYRTGGSGYTF